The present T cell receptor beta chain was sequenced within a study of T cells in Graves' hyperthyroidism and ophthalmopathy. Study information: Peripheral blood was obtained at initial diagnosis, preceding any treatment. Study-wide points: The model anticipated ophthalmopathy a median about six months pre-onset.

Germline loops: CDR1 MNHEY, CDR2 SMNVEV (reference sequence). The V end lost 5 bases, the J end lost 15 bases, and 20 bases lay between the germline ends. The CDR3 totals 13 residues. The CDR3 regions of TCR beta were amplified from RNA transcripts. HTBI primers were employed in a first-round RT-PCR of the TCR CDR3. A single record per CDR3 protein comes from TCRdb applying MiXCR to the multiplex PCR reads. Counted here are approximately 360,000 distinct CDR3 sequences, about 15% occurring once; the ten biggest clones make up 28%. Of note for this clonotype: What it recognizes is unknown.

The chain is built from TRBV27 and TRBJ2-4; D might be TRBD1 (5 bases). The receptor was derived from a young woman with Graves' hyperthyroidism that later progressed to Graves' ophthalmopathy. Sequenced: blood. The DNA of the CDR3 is TGTGCCAGCAGTCGCCCTCGTACAGGTCCGGCGTACTTC. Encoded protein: CASSRPRTGPAYF.